The present T cell receptor (beta chain) was sequenced within a study of PD-1 blockade in classical Hodgkin lymphoma. Whole-study context: Patients were infused with nivolumab 3 mg/kg every 2 weeks. Overall study findings and caveats: Newly diagnosed patients were said to have less baseline TCR diversity than healthy donors did. Compared with baseline, CD4+ but not CD8+ TCR diversity had risen significantly by C4D1. Baseline diversity in complete responders resembled that of newly diagnosed patients.

Looked up from germline, CDR1 is MRHNA and CDR2 is SNTAGT. Trimming at V came to 10 bases and at J to 0 bases, leaving 3 bases not matched to a gene. The CDR3 has 13 amino acids. Brentuximab vedotin exposure varied among the patients, all of whom had relapsed after autologous stem cell transplantation. About this clone itself: Its antigen is as yet unknown.

Libraries were prepared by immunoSEQ multiplex PCR; TCRdb keeps only in-frame clonotypes and omits some of them. The sample contains about 110,000 clones, around 89% of which appear only once. This specimen was peripheral blood mononuclear cells (PBMCs), taken before the second cycle of nivolumab. The chain has TRBV6-4 and TRBJ2-1; 7 bases map to TRBD2. The sequence derives from a human donor with classical Hodgkin lymphoma. The DNA for the CDR3 is TGTGCCACTTCGGGGGGCTCCTACAATGAGCAGTTCTTC. This codes for CATSGGSYNEQFF.